The 14 T cell receptor beta chains below come from one sample, sequenced in a study of tumor-infiltrating lymphocytes in primary liver carcinoma. Production of TCR beta cDNA used roughly 480 ng total RNA together with a constant-region primer. What produced the TCR beta libraries was three nested multiplex PCR rounds using slightly modified ARM-PCR. TRBV1-TRBV30 forward primers paired with a C-beta reverse primer drove the first two PCR rounds, roughly 10 cycles each. TCRdb re-derived calls from the multiplex PCR reads in MiXCR, one entry per CDR3 protein. The data hold tens of thousands of distinct CDR3 sequences, with around 66% observed a single time. From roughly 21-30 mg of unsorted bulk tissue, DNA and RNA were co-extracted together. The sequenced material came from tumor-adjacent normal liver tissue. All receptors derive from a man in his forties or fifties with primary liver carcinoma and hepatitis B virus infection.

This clonotype was observed a handful of times. The J gene is TRBJ1-5, the V gene TRBV28; 9 nucleotides match TRBD1. The CDR3 is made up of 16 amino acids. With V trimmed by 7 bases and J by 3 bases, 10 bases remained unmatched. Germline assignment: CDR1 MDHEN and CDR2 SYDVKM. The CDR3 DNA follows: TGTGCCAGCACCTTCGACAGGGGGGCCTCCAATCAGCCCCAGCATTTT. Translation gives CASTFDRGASNQPQHF.

This clonotype was seen many times. The chain employs TRBV6-1 and TRBJ2-1, with TRBD2 identical over 8 bases. V trimming: 2 bases; J trimming: 7 bases; junction bases outside the gene matches: 16. The CDR3 contains 18 residues. CDR1 and CDR2 from the germline V gene are MNHNS and SASEGT. The CDR3 DNA follows: TGTGCCAGCAGTGAACCCCCGGGGGGTAGCGGGAAGGGGAATGAGCAGTTCTTC. Amino acid sequence: CASSEPPGGSGKGNEQFF.

Concerning this clonotype: The conserved phenylalanine or tryptophan is not found at the CDR3 terminus, so this likely reflects a read error. The limits of the CDR3 on the DNA are not certain, so only TCRdb's listed CDR3 is given. The chain employs TRBV11-2 and TRBJ1-1; the listed D gene, TRBD1, was not tested against the DNA. CDR1 is SGHAT, CDR2 FQNNGV, per germline. The CDR3 adds up to 14 amino acids, both ends counted. The chain's CDR3 is CATSKGQGAGETFS.

About this clonotype itself: At one of its ends the junction is not consistent with the germline gene, which may arise from a read error. The chain has TRBV11-2 and TRBJ1-2; 8 bases line up with TRBD1. Looked up from germline, CDR1 is SGHAT and CDR2 is FQNNGV. The CDR3 covers 15 residues. The CDR3 loop is CVSSLNRGNPHGYTF. CDR3 nucleotide sequence: TGTGTCAGCAGCCTCAACAGGGGGAATCCACATGGCTACACCTTC.

A remark on this clonotype: One junction end does not reproduce the germline sequence, and a read error may be involved. The rearrangement links TRBV29-1 to TRBJ2-1; D gene uncertain. CDR3 length: 12 amino acids. CDR1 is SQVTM and CDR2 is ANQGSEA in the germline V gene. This chain's CDR3 is CNVVGLVNEQFF. CDR3 nucleotide sequence: TGCAACGTTGTAGGTCTAGTCAATGAGCAGTTCTTC.

In its sample, this clonotype was seen many times. The chain combines TRBV28 with TRBJ2-3; 10 nucleotides line up with TRBD1. CDR1 is MDHEN, CDR2 SYDVKM, per germline. This CDR3 region has 16 residues. V lost 6 bases and J lost 5; bases outside the gene matches: 11. The CDR3 DNA follows: TGTGCCAGCAGACCTAGGAGGGACAGGGGTGAAGATACGCAGTATTTT. Translated, it gives CASRPRRDRGEDTQYF.

As concerns this clonotype: One end of the junction does not line up with germline, which may come from a read error. The rearrangement links TRBV11-2 to TRBJ2-5, with D perhaps matching TRBD1 (6 bases). The length of the CDR3 is 15 residues. Germline CDR1 is SGHAT and CDR2 is FQNNGV. This CDR3 is CASSPRSAPGATQCF. CDR3 sequence (DNA): TGTGCCAGCAGCCCCCGGTCAGCCCCAGGGGCGACCCAGTGCTTC.

As for this clonotype: A much bigger clone sits one base away, suggesting this may be a read error. The gene calls are TRBV28 and TRBJ1-5; D unclear. Looked up from germline, CDR1 is MDHEN and CDR2 is SYDVKM. V lost 8 bases to trimming and J lost 6 bases, with 17 bases between them. This CDR3 contains 14 residues. The CDR3 reads CASGPLLNGQPQHF. The DNA for the CDR3 is TGTGCCAGCGGACCTCTCCTTAACGGTCAGCCCCAGCATTTT.

A word on this clonotype: One end of the junction is discordant with germline, which a read error may explain. This chain links TRBV4-2 with TRBJ2-7, with 9 positions matching TRBD2. CDR3 length: 16 amino acids. Germline values: CDR1 LGHNA, CDR2 YNFKEQ. In nucleotides, the CDR3 is TGTGACAGCAGCCAAGTGGCTAGCGGGGTTTCATACGACCAGTACTTC. Protein sequence: CDSSQVASGVSYDQYF.

The chain links TRBV6-2 or TRBV6-3 to TRBJ2-2, with D hard to call. From germline, CDR1 is MNHEY and CDR2 SVGEGT. Trimming took 6 bases from V and 2 from J, leaving 10 bases between them. The CDR3 extends over 14 amino acids. The CDR3 nucleotides read TGTGCCAGCAGACACACAGTCAACACCGGGGAGCTGTTTTTT. Translated: CASRHTVNTGELFF.

The chain is built from TRBV4-3 and TRBJ1-2; D is possibly TRBD1 (5 bases). The CDR3 totals 13 residues. Germline CDR1 is LGHNA and CDR2 is YSLEER. V was shortened by 1 base and J by 2 bases, with 5 bases between the two germline ends. This CDR3 is CASSQAGNYGYTF. CDR3 nucleotide sequence: TGCGCCAGCAGCCAAGCAGGGAACTATGGCTACACCTTC.

Concerning this clonotype: Mismatch with germline at one junction end may stem from a read error. The chain has TRBV6-5 and TRBJ2-7; TRBD1 agrees at 8 bases. CDR3 length: 14 amino acids. Germline V gene sequence: CDR1 MNHEY, CDR2 SVGAGI. CDR3 residues: CASSSDRGSHEHYF. The CDR3 nucleotides are TGTGCCAGCAGTAGTGACAGGGGCTCCCACGAGCACTACTTC.

As regards this clonotype: Since no conserved phenylalanine or tryptophan closes the CDR3, a read error is the likely cause. The genes are TRBV11-2 and TRBJ2-7; 7 bases align to TRBD1. There are 14 residues in the CDR3. The germline V gene has CDR1 SGHAT and CDR2 FQNNGV. CDR3 amino acids: CVSSSRPGGYEQYI. In DNA, the CDR3 is TGTGTCAGCAGCTCTCGGCCAGGGGGCTACGAGCAGTACATC.

As for this clonotype: A much larger clone lies one base from this, so it may be a read error. The chain couples TRBV5-1 to TRBJ2-3, with 9 bases that match TRBD2. There are 15 residues in the CDR3. CDR1 is SGHRS, CDR2 YFSETQ, per germline. The CDR3 reads CASSTSGASTDTRYF. The CDR3 DNA reads TGCGCCAGCTCGACTAGCGGAGCGAGCACAGATACGCGGTATTTT.